Following are 28 T cell receptor beta chains from one sample sequenced in a study of blood T cell repertoires in COVID-19. The repertoire was sequenced with immunoSEQ multiplex PCR; TCRdb's copy has only in-frame clones and lacks some. The sample lists over 200,000 clones, around 79% seen once, with over 3% in the top ten. The sequenced sample was peripheral blood. The receptors were gathered from a woman older than 75 with acute or convalescent COVID-19.

The chain carries TRBV21-1 and TRBJ1-5. TRBV21-1 is assigned pseudogene status. The CDR3 loop spans 12 amino acids. CDR3 loop: CASSKGGQPQHF. CDR3 bases: TGTGCCAGCAGCAAAGGCGGTCAGCCCCAGCATTTT.

A remark on this clone: The junction shows a germline mismatch at one end, possibly a read error. This sequence joins TRBV7-6 and TRBJ1-6; possibly TRBD1 for D (6 bases). CDR1 SGHVS and CDR2 FNYEAQ come from the germline V gene. The CDR3 runs to 16 residues. This CDR3 is CASSLFTGSFNSPPHF. The CDR3 DNA sequence: TGTGCCAGCAGCTTATTTACAGGGTCTTTCAATTCACCCCCCCACTTT. The whole variable domain, remainder taken from reference TRBV7-6 and TRBJ1-6, is GAGVSQSPRYKVTKRGQDVALRCDPISGHVSLYWYRQALGQGPEFLTYFNYEAQQDKSGLPNDRFSAERPEGSISTLTIQRTEQRDSAMYRCASSLFTGSFNSPPHFGNGTRLTVT.

This chain joins TRBV5-1 and TRBJ2-2; D gene unclear. CDR1 and CDR2 from the germline V gene are SGHRS and YFSETQ. V gave up 4 bases and J gave up 4 bases, with 8 bases separating them. The CDR3 runs to 13 residues. CDR3 coding DNA: TGCGCCAGCAGCCCCCGGAGCACCGGGGAGCTGTTTTTT. Translated, it gives CASSPRSTGELFF.

This chain uses TRBV6-5 with TRBJ1-3; unclear D gene. Germline CDR1 MNHEY, CDR2 SVGAGI. This CDR3 contains 15 residues. Trimming pared 6 bases from V and 4 bases from J, leaving 16 bases between. The CDR3 nucleotides read TGTGCCAGCAGAAATTCAGAGGGTTCAGGAAACACCATATATTTT. Translating it yields CASRNSEGSGNTIYF.

The sample holds a few counts of this clone. The CDR3 sequence is CASSPRLAGVTDTQYF. In DNA, the CDR3 is TGTGCCAGCAGCCCTAGACTAGCGGGAGTGACAGATACGCAGTATTTT. The rearrangement joins TRBV3-1 (or the pseudogene TRBV3-2) to TRBJ2-3; 12 bases agree with TRBD2. The CDR3 sequence is 16 residues long. J lost 3 bases, V lost 4 bases, and 5 bases had no gene match. Per the germline V gene, CDR1 is LGHDT and CDR2 is YNNKEL (reference sequence).

This chain uses TRBV6-5 with TRBJ2-7, with a weak D call TRBD1 (6 bases). The CDR3 is 14 residues long. V dropped 0 bases and J dropped 4 bases, with 10 bases sitting between them. CDR1 and CDR2 (germline): MNHEY, SVGAGI. CDR3 amino acids: CASSYSGDNYEQYF. The CDR3 region has the DNA TGTGCCAGCAGTTACTCGGGGGACAATTACGAGCAGTACTTC.

The rearrangement uses TRBV11-2 and TRBJ1-1; D might be TRBD1 (6 bases). V lost 5 bases and J 5 bases, leaving 15 bases between the germline ends. Germline V gene data show CDR1 as SGHAT and CDR2 as FQNNGV. This CDR3 region has 14 residues. The CDR3 reads CASSQTDSGTEAFF. In DNA, the CDR3 is TGTGCCAGCAGCCAAACGGACAGTGGGACTGAAGCTTTCTTT.

The CDR3, as DNA: TGTGCCAGCAGTTTACGGTGGTTCGAGCAGTTCTTC. Translating gives CASSLRWFEQFF. This sequence joins TRBV12-3 or TRBV12-4 and TRBJ2-1; D gene unclear. With 2 bases removed from V and 10 bases from J, the gap between germline ends came to 9 bases. The CDR3 is made up of 12 amino acids.

The chain is built from TRBV7-2 and TRBJ1-2; TRBD1 agrees at 9 bases. J gave up 6 bases and V 7 bases, and 12 bases lay outside the gene matches. CDR1 is SGHTA, CDR2 FQGNSA, per germline. The CDR3 is made up of 15 amino acids. CDR3 in amino acids: CASKRADRGVDGYTF. The CDR3 DNA sequence: TGTGCCAGCAAAAGGGCGGACAGGGGAGTCGATGGCTACACCTTC.

This clone was detected a few times. This rearrangement joins TRBV7-2 to TRBJ1-5; TRBD1 matches 8 bases. The V gene end was trimmed by 5 bases and the J gene end by 6 bases; junction bases not matched to a gene: 6. Germline CDR1 reads SGHTA; CDR2 reads FQGNSA. The CDR3 consists of 14 residues. The CDR3 spells CASSLTGAFQPQHF. The CDR3 DNA reads TGTGCCAGCAGCCTGACAGGGGCGTTTCAGCCCCAGCATTTT.

The V call is TRBV6-6, the J call TRBJ1-5, with 8 positions matching TRBD1. V lost 0 bases and J lost 4; bases outside the gene matches: 2. The CDR3 is 15 amino acids. Germline V lookup: CDR1 MNHNY, CDR2 SVGAGI (reference sequence). The CDR3 here is CASSYSQGANQPQHF. CDR3 sequence (DNA): TGTGCCAGCAGTTACTCCCAGGGGGCTAATCAGCCCCAGCATTTT.

This chain joins TRBV2 and TRBJ1-1, with TRBD1 matching over 8 bases. CDR3 length: 13 residues. Germline CDR1 and CDR2: SNHLY and FYNNEI. The trim removed 5 bases at V and 4 bases at J, leaving 3 bases unmatched. The DNA for the CDR3 is TGTGCCAGCAGTCCGCAGGGGGCCACTGAAGCTTTCTTT. Protein product: CASSPQGATEAFF.

The chain combines TRBV18 with TRBJ1-1; no firm D call. CDR1 is KGHSH and CDR2 is LQKENI in the germline V gene. V was shortened by 6 bases and J by 3 bases, with 14 bases between the two germline ends. This CDR3 is built from 14 residues. CDR3 residues: CASSRSRGDTEAFF. The CDR3 DNA reads TGTGCCAGCTCGAGATCCCGGGGAGACACTGAAGCTTTCTTT.

V is TRBV19 and J is TRBJ2-3, with 10 positions matching TRBD2. The CDR3 covers 16 residues. The V segment lost 5 bases and the J segment 4 bases; nucleotides outside the gene matches: 9. Germline values: CDR1 LNHDA, CDR2 SQIVND (reference sequence). CDR3 sequence (DNA): TGTGCCAGTAGTCAAGGGCTAGCGGGAGTTCCAGATACGCAGTATTTT. As protein: CASSQGLAGVPDTQYF.

This chain links TRBV19 with TRBJ1-5, with TRBD1 matching 10 bases. The V and J ends lost 5 bases and 3 bases, in that order; junction bases with no gene match: 10. This CDR3 spans 17 amino acids. Germline lookup yields CDR1 LNHDA and CDR2 SQIVND (reference sequence). CDR3 nucleotide sequence: TGTGCCAGTAGTCCCCGGGACAGGGGAGGGGTCAATCAGCCCCAGCATTTT. It is translated as CASSPRDRGGVNQPQHF.

The rearrangement joins TRBV28 to TRBJ1-1, with D tentatively TRBD1 (5 bases). This CDR3 is built from 10 residues. Looked up from germline, CDR1 is MDHEN and CDR2 is SYDVKM. V gave up 3 bases and J gave up 13 bases, with 9 bases separating them. CDR3 sequence: CASSFRAVFF. CDR3 DNA: TGTGCCAGCAGTTTCAGGGCTGTTTTCTTT.

This clone has just one count. The chain has TRBV5-1 and TRBJ2-1, with 12 bases aligning to TRBD2. This CDR3 is 16 amino acids long. CDR1 and CDR2 (germline): SGHRS, YFSETQ. Trimming took 3 bases from V and 6 from J; bases not matched to a gene: 7. This CDR3 reads CASSWGRGLAGNEQFF. The CDR3 coding sequence is TGCGCCAGCAGCTGGGGGAGGGGACTAGCGGGCAATGAGCAGTTCTTC.

In its sample, this clone was seen once. The rearrangement uses TRBV4-1 and TRBJ2-3, with 7 nucleotides matching TRBD2. Germline CDR1 and CDR2: MGHRA and YSYEKL. V shed 10 bases and J 2 bases; nucleotides not matched to a gene: 9. This CDR3 has 14 residues. The CDR3 sequence is CANSPGLDTDTQYF. The CDR3 bases are TGCGCCAACAGTCCCGGACTAGACACAGATACGCAGTATTTT.

This chain links TRBV2 with TRBJ2-3; 11 positions agree with TRBD2. Germline V gives CDR1 SNHLY, CDR2 FYNNEI. This CDR3 spans 18 amino acids. After removal of 2 bases from V and 2 bases from J, the junction contained 9 bases not matched to a gene. The CDR3 bases are TGTGCCAGCAGTGAACTCCACGGACTAGCGGGCTCCACAGATACGCAGTATTTT. Its protein product is CASSELHGLAGSTDTQYF.

The chain uses TRBV28 and TRBJ2-3; 13 bases map to TRBD2. Germline V lookup: CDR1 MDHEN, CDR2 SYDVKM. This CDR3 contains 17 residues. V lost 2 bases to trimming and J lost 3 bases; unmatched junction nucleotides: 5. In DNA, the CDR3 is TGTGCCAGCAGTTTACCCGGGACTAGCGGGAAAACAGATACGCAGTATTTT. This codes for CASSLPGTSGKTDTQYF.

J is TRBJ1-3 and V is TRBV11-2; D is perhaps TRBD1 (5 bases). Germline CDR1 and CDR2: SGHAT and FQNNGV. This CDR3 region has 19 residues. V was trimmed by 3 bases and J by 8 bases, leaving 29 bases between them. CDR3: CASSFANPPPGEKGDTIYF. The CDR3 DNA reads as TGTGCCAGCAGCTTCGCCAACCCCCCCCCGGGGGAAAAGGGAGACACCATATATTTT.

This chain uses TRBV5-5 with TRBJ2-5; no clear D gene. The V gene lost 2 bases and the J gene lost 2 bases, with 7 bases spanning the gap. CDR3 size: 13 residues. Germline CDR1 SGHKS, CDR2 YYEKEE (reference sequence). The CDR3 spells CASSLHSQETQYF. CDR3 sequence (DNA): TGTGCCAGCAGCTTACACAGTCAAGAGACCCAGTACTTC.

The chain recombines TRBV7-8 with TRBJ2-2, with D uncertain. Looked up from germline, CDR1 is SGHVS and CDR2 is FQNEAQ. The germline V and J ends were trimmed by 4 bases and 5 bases, with 11 bases remaining between them. The CDR3 spans 14 residues. The CDR3: CASSSLTETGELFF. In nucleotides, the CDR3 is TGTGCCAGCAGCTCTTTAACAGAAACCGGGGAGCTGTTTTTT.

The chain couples TRBV5-5 to TRBJ1-2, with no clear D. CDR3 length: 14 residues. V was pared by 2 bases and J by 8 bases, with 16 bases between. The V gene's germline CDR1 is SGHKS and CDR2 YYEKEE (reference sequence). The CDR3 nucleotides are TGTGCCAGCAGCTTAGACTCGTTCTTAGGAGGCTACACCTTC. Its translation: CASSLDSFLGGYTF.

The chain has TRBV5-1 and TRBJ2-5, with D tentatively TRBD2 (6 bases). This CDR3 comprises 12 residues. The germline V and J ends were trimmed by 7 bases and 4 bases, with 11 bases remaining between them. Germline V CDR1 and CDR2: SGHRS, YFSETQ. CDR3 in amino acids: CASGGTGETQYF. The CDR3 bases are TGCGCCAGCGGCGGGACGGGAGAGACCCAGTACTTC.

CDR3 DNA sequence: TGTGCCAGCTCACCCCCGACTTTTCGTGGCTACACCTTC. Amino acid sequence: CASSPPTFRGYTF. This sequence joins TRBV18 and TRBJ1-2; no clear D gene. Germline CDR1 KGHSH, CDR2 LQKENI. V lost 3 bases, J lost 7 bases, and 12 bases lay in between. This CDR3 comprises 13 residues. Full variable domain (missing parts from reference TRBV18 and TRBJ1-2): NAGVMQNPRHLVRRRGQEARLRCSPMKGHSHVYWYRQLPEEGLKFMVYLQKENIIDESGMPKERFSAEFPKEGPSILRIQQVVRGDSAAYFCASSPPTFRGYTFGSGTRLTVV.

The rearrangement links TRBV5-1 to TRBJ2-3; 10 bases match TRBD1. CDR1 is SGHRS, CDR2 YFSETQ, per germline. V gave up 4 bases and J gave up 6 bases; unmatched junction bases: 14. CDR3 length equals 17 residues. The CDR3 DNA reads TGCGCCAGCAGCGCCCTGGACAGGGGGTCTGCTAGGGATACGCAGTATTTT. Residues: CASSALDRGSARDTQYF.

In this sample, this clone turned up once. V gene TRBV12-5 combines with J gene TRBJ2-1; 12 bases align to TRBD2. The CDR3 consists of 14 residues. V was clipped by 6 bases and J by 9 bases; unmatched bases: 6. Germline V gene data show CDR1 as LGHNT and CDR2 as FRNRAP. The CDR3 bases are TGTGCTAGTGGCAACCTAGCGGGAGGGGTTGAGCAGTTCTTC. It codes for CASGNLAGGVEQFF.